These T cell receptor beta chains were read from a single sample in a study of blood T cell repertoires in COVID-19. TCRdb's copy holds only in-frame clones and misses some; the assay was immunoSEQ multiplex PCR. The sample has 80,000 to 100,000 clones; approximately 79% are singletons. Sequenced sample: peripheral blood. The origin of the receptors is a man aged 65 to 79 with COVID-19, enrolled during active disease. The CDR3 runs from the conserved cysteine through the conserved F or W. A D gene is named only where the DNA matches it firmly. Clone size is shown for a subset of rows, as once, few, many or a class of expanded clone.

TRBJ1-1 | TRBV27 | once | TRBD1 | 15 | TGTGCCAGCAGTTACAGGGACAGACAAAACACTGAAGCTTTCTTT | CASSYRDRQNTEAFF
TRBJ2-5 | TRBV7-2 | . | TRBD1 | 17 | TGTGCCAGCAGCGCGTCCGGGACAGGGATACTTCAAGAGACCCAGTACTTC | CASSASGTGILQETQYF
TRBJ2-2 | TRBV19 | . | . | 15 | TGTGCCAGTAGTATTTTGCGGTTAAACACCGGGGAGCTGTTTTTT | CASSILRLNTGELFF
TRBJ2-2 | TRBV18 | . | . | 14 | TGTGCCAGCTCACCAGGAGAGAACACCGGGGAGCTGTTTTTT | CASSPGENTGELFF
TRBJ1-2 | TRBV28 | few | TRBD1 | 14 | TGTGCCAGCAGACTGGACAGGGTGAACTATGGCTACACCTTC | CASRLDRVNYGYTF
TRBJ2-7 | TRBV19 | . | TRBD1 | 17 | TGTGCCAGTAGTCCCAGGACAGGTAGCGCTTTAAACTACGAGCAGTACTTC | CASSPRTGSALNYEQYF
TRBJ2-3 | TRBV7-2 | . | TRBD2 | 15 | TGTGCCAGCGGATCTAGCGGGTCCTTCACAGATACGCAGTATTTT | CASGSSGSFTDTQYF
TRBJ2-2 | TRBV11-3 | . | . | 16 | TGTGCCAGCAGCTCCCGTTGGCAGGGGAACACCGGGGAGCTGTTTTTT | CASSSRWQGNTGELFF
TRBJ2-3 | TRBV4-2 | once | . | 13 | TGTGCCAGCAGCGGCCCGAGCACAGATACGCAGTATTTT | CASSGPSTDTQYF
TRBJ2-7 | TRBV5-6 | once | . | 14 | TGTGCCAGCAGCCCAGGGTTGACGGACCTAAGGCAGTACTTC | CASSPGLTDLRQYF
TRBJ1-1 | TRBV6-5 | . | . | 12 | TGTGCCAGCAGCAACAGGGTTGGTGAAGCTTTCTTT | CASSNRVGEAFF
TRBJ2-7 | TRBV5-6 | medium-sized | TRBD2 | 16 | TGTGCCAGCAGCTTGGGAGGGGCGGGGGTACCCTACGAGCAGTACTTC | CASSLGGAGVPYEQYF
TRBJ2-7 | TRBV28 | . | . | 16 | TGTGCCAGCAGCTTTCTACCCAGCGCCAGCTCCTACGAGCAGTACTTC | CASSFLPSASSYEQYF
TRBJ1-2 | TRBV24-1 | . | . | 12 | TGTGCCACCAGTAGGGGTAACTATGGCTACACCTTC | CATSRGNYGYTF
TRBJ2-7 | TRBV6-6 | . | TRBD2 | 15 | TGTGCCAGTACTATAGCGGGAGGGCTCTCCTACGAGCAGTACTTC | CASTIAGGLSYEQYF
TRBJ2-2 | TRBV7-3 | . | TRBD2 | 19 | TGTGCCAGCAGCTTAACCCTAGCGGGAGGCGGGTATACGACCGGGGAGCTGTTTTTT | CASSLTLAGGGYTTGELFF
TRBJ1-6 | TRBV7-8 | . | TRBD1 | 15 | TGTGCCAGCAGCTTAGGGGACAGAGTTAATTCACCCCTCCACTTT | CASSLGDRVNSPLHF
TRBJ2-1 | TRBV10-3 | once | TRBD2 | 14 | TGTGCCATCAGTGAGCTAGCGGGGCTGAGTGAGCAGTTCTTC | CAISELAGLSEQFF
TRBJ1-2 | TRBV29-1 | . | . | 12 | TGCAGCGTTGGGAGTCAGGGGTATGGCTACACCTTC | CSVGSQGYGYTF
TRBJ1-6 | TRBV28 | . | . | 12 | TGTGCCAGCAGTTGGCCGTATCCACCCCTCCACTTT | CASSWPYPPLHF
TRBJ2-1 | TRBV2 | once | TRBD2 | 13 | TGTGCCGGGGCGACTAGCGGTTACAATGAGCAGTTCTTC | CAGATSGYNEQFF
TRBJ2-5 | TRBV2 | . | TRBD2 | 15 | TGTGCCAGCAGTGGACGCGGGGGTAGGGCAGAGACCCAGTACTTC | CASSGRGGRAETQYF
TRBJ1-2 | TRBV7-3 | . | . | 16 | TGTGCCAGCAGCTTAATGGCGGGACCTACTCTAGGTGGCTACACCTTC | CASSLMAGPTLGGYTF
TRBJ2-3 | TRBV7-3 | once | TRBD1 | 14 | TGTGCCAGCAGCCCTGGGACAGGGGCAAATACGCAGTATTTT | CASSPGTGANTQYF